These T cell receptor beta chains were read from a single sample in a study of CD8 T cells in Susac syndrome. Each CDR3 protein is one row after TCRdb ran MiXCR on the immunoSEQ multiplex PCR reads. The table shows hundreds of thousands of distinct CDR3 sequences, with approximately 81% occurring only once. The sequencing sample was made of CD8+ T cells from PBMCs. The source of these receptors is a human donor with multiple sclerosis. Both conserved end residues are part of each CDR3. The D gene is left open where the match is weak. Not all rows give a size; the values are once, few, many and, for expanded clones, a class.

abundance: NA
j_gene: TRBJ2-2
v_gene: TRBV12-3/TRBV12-4
len: 11
d_gene: NA
CDR3nt: TGTGCCAGCAGTTTTAGCTGGGAGCTGTTTTTT
CDR3aa: CASSFSWELFF

abundance: NA
j_gene: TRBJ2-3
v_gene: TRBV28
len: 16
d_gene: TRBD2
CDR3nt: TGTGCCAGCAGCTTGCTGACTAGCGGGATGACAGATACGCAGTATTTT
CDR3aa: CASSLLTSGMTDTQYF

abundance: NA
j_gene: TRBJ2-7
v_gene: TRBV28
len: 17
d_gene: NA
CDR3nt: TGTGCCAGCAGTCTACGTACAACGGGAGTCCGGTCGGGAGAGCAGTACTTC
CDR3aa: CASSLRTTGVRSGEQYF

abundance: NA
j_gene: TRBJ1-2
v_gene: TRBV5-6
len: 14
d_gene: TRBD1
CDR3nt: TGTGCCAGCAGCTCGGCACAGGGGAACTATGGCTACACCTTC
CDR3aa: CASSSAQGNYGYTF

abundance: NA
j_gene: TRBJ1-5
v_gene: TRBV20-1
len: 14
d_gene: NA
CDR3nt: TGCAGTGCTAGAGACAGGGACGGAAGTCAGCCCCAGCATTTT
CDR3aa: CSARDRDGSQPQHF

abundance: NA
j_gene: TRBJ2-5
v_gene: TRBV11-2
len: 13
d_gene: NA
CDR3nt: TGTGCCAGCAGCTTAGCGGCTTCGGAGACCCAGTACTTC
CDR3aa: CASSLAASETQYF

abundance: once
j_gene: TRBJ2-7
v_gene: TRBV20-1
len: 11
d_gene: NA
CDR3nt: TGCAGTGCTCCGCCCTCCTACGAGCAGTACTTC
CDR3aa: CSAPPSYEQYF

abundance: NA
j_gene: TRBJ2-7
v_gene: TRBV27
len: 13
d_gene: NA
CDR3nt: TGTGCCAGCAGTCCGGCAGCCTTTTACGAGCAGTACTTC
CDR3aa: CASSPAAFYEQYF

abundance: NA
j_gene: TRBJ1-5
v_gene: TRBV3-1
len: 14
d_gene: NA
CDR3nt: TGTGCCAGCAGCCAATCGGCAGTCAATCAGCCCCAGCATTTT
CDR3aa: CASSQSAVNQPQHF

abundance: NA
j_gene: TRBJ1-2
v_gene: TRBV3-1
len: 16
d_gene: TRBD1
CDR3nt: TGTGCCAGCAGCCAAGATAAGAAGGGACAGTATTATGGCTACACCTTC
CDR3aa: CASSQDKKGQYYGYTF

abundance: NA
j_gene: TRBJ2-5
v_gene: TRBV12-5
len: 15
d_gene: NA
CDR3nt: TGTGCTAGTGGTTTGGCCGGACAGCTCCAAGAGACCCAGTACTTC
CDR3aa: CASGLAGQLQETQYF

abundance: NA
j_gene: TRBJ2-2
v_gene: TRBV6-1
len: 19
d_gene: TRBD2
CDR3nt: TGTGCCAGCGGGGGAACTGGAGCTAGCGGGGATATGAACACCGGGGAGCTGTTTTTT
CDR3aa: CASGGTGASGDMNTGELFF

abundance: NA
j_gene: TRBJ2-6
v_gene: TRBV14
len: 16
d_gene: NA
CDR3nt: TGTGCCAGCAGCCATCGACAGTTCTCTGGGGCCAACGTCCTGACTTTC
CDR3aa: CASSHRQFSGANVLTF

abundance: once
j_gene: TRBJ2-5
v_gene: TRBV7-9
len: 17
d_gene: TRBD2
CDR3nt: TGTGCCAGCAGCTTAGCGAACAGCGGGATGTACCAAGAGACCCAGTACTTC
CDR3aa: CASSLANSGMYQETQYF

abundance: NA
j_gene: TRBJ2-7
v_gene: TRBV21-1
len: 18
d_gene: NA
CDR3nt: TGTGCCAGCAGCAAAGGTGGGGCTTGCGGGAGTGCGTCCAACGAGCAGTACTTC
CDR3aa: CASSKGGACGSASNEQYF

abundance: NA
j_gene: TRBJ1-2
v_gene: TRBV27
len: 15
d_gene: NA
CDR3nt: TGTGCCAGCAGTTTATCGGCGGGACGGACCTATGGCTACACCTTC
CDR3aa: CASSLSAGRTYGYTF

abundance: NA
j_gene: TRBJ1-6
v_gene: TRBV7-2
len: 13
d_gene: NA
CDR3nt: TGTGCCAGCAGCTTAGTTGGGTATTCACCCCTCCACTTT
CDR3aa: CASSLVGYSPLHF

abundance: NA
j_gene: TRBJ2-2
v_gene: TRBV27
len: 14
d_gene: NA
CDR3nt: TGTGCCAGCAGTTTGATAGGGAGTCCCGGGGAGCTGTTTTTT
CDR3aa: CASSLIGSPGELFF

abundance: NA
j_gene: TRBJ1-5
v_gene: TRBV4-2
len: 16
d_gene: NA
CDR3nt: TGTGCCAGCAGCCAAGATTCCCCTAATAGCAATCAGCCCCAGCATTTT
CDR3aa: CASSQDSPNSNQPQHF

abundance: NA
j_gene: TRBJ1-5
v_gene: TRBV2
len: 15
d_gene: TRBD1
CDR3nt: TGTGCCAGCAGACCCGGGACAGGGTACAATCAGCCCCAGCATTTT
CDR3aa: CASRPGTGYNQPQHF